This T cell receptor beta chain was documented in a study of blood T cell repertoires in COVID-19. Turning to the study itself: The United States, Italy and Spain provided the acute and convalescent COVID-19 samples.

Per the study methods: The assay estimated nucleated cells by amplifying reference gene primers. Assay used: immunoSEQ multiplex PCR; TCRdb lists only in-frame clones, some missing. V, J and clone size reflect that table, while D and trimming were determined from the DNA. The table lists about 100,000 clones, less than 90% of them singletons. CDR3 size: 16 residues. V trimming: 6 bases; J trimming: 4 bases; junction bases outside the gene matches: 8. The germline V gene encodes CDR1 SQVTM and CDR2 ANQGSEA. The source material was peripheral blood. This receptor was identified in a man older than 75 with acute or convalescent COVID-19. The rearrangement uses TRBV29-1 and TRBJ2-6; 11 bases align to TRBD1. DNA of the CDR3: TGCAGCGTCCGGGAGGACAGGGGGCCCGGGGCCAACGTCCTGACTTTC. This translates into CSVREDRGPGANVLTF.